The rows below give T cell receptor beta chains drawn from one sample of a study of blood T cell repertoires in COVID-19. Assay used: immunoSEQ multiplex PCR; TCRdb lists only in-frame clones, some missing. The sample holds approximately 150,000 clones, around four fifths seen once. Sequencing was done on a sample of peripheral blood. These receptors all come from a woman between 65 and 79 years old who had recovered from COVID-19. The CDR3 runs from the conserved cysteine through the conserved F or W. D genes are given only for firm matches. Clone sizes are given selectively: once, few, many, or a class where the clone is expanded.

clone size | J gene | D gene | CDR3 length | V gene | CDR3 protein | CDR3 DNA
- | TRBJ1-1 | TRBD1 | 15 | TRBV2 | CASSGDRNDLAEAFF | TGTGCCAGCAGCGGGGACAGGAACGATCTGGCTGAAGCTTTCTTT
- | TRBJ2-7 | - | 15 | TRBV5-1 | CANNPLSRPAGEQYF | TGCGCCAACAACCCCCTATCCCGGCCAGCGGGCGAGCAGTACTTC
- | TRBJ2-2 | TRBD2 | 14 | TRBV5-1 | CASSPRGDPGELFF | TGCGCCAGCAGCCCCCGGGGGGATCCCGGGGAGCTGTTTTTT
- | TRBJ1-4 | TRBD1 | 15 | TRBV18 | CASSPTDRGDEKLFF | TGTGCCAGCTCACCAACGGACAGGGGGGATGAAAAACTGTTTTTT
once | TRBJ2-1 | - | 12 | TRBV7-3 | CASRGGDNEQFF | TGTGCCAGCAGAGGCGGGGACAATGAGCAGTTCTTC
many | TRBJ2-3 | - | 16 | TRBV9 | CASSVGGPSGTDTQYF | TGTGCCAGCAGCGTCGGCGGGCCCTCGGGCACAGATACGCAGTATTTT
- | TRBJ1-2 | - | 14 | TRBV7-9 | CASSLGLVSYGYTF | TGTGCCAGCAGCTTAGGGCTGGTCAGCTATGGCTACACCTTC
once | TRBJ2-6 | TRBD2 | 17 | TRBV7-3 | CASSPRGGLAGANVLTF | TGTGCCAGCAGCCCTCGGGGGGGACTGGCTGGGGCCAACGTCCTGACTTTC
once | TRBJ2-5 | - | 14 | TRBV27 | CASSFQVTGETQYF | TGTGCCAGCAGTTTTCAGGTTACAGGAGAGACCCAGTACTTC
- | TRBJ2-1 | TRBD2 | 17 | TRBV7-9 | CASSHRLARTLDNEQFF | TGTGCCAGCAGCCACCGACTAGCGCGCACCCTCGACAATGAGCAGTTCTTC
- | TRBJ2-1 | - | 14 | TRBV27 | CASSPSRGYSEQFF | TGTGCCAGCAGTCCCAGTCGGGGGTATAGTGAGCAGTTCTTC
- | TRBJ1-6 | TRBD1 | 15 | TRBV5-8 | CASSLGQGYRSPLHF | TGTGCCAGCAGCTTGGGACAGGGCTATCGATCACCCCTCCACTTT
- | TRBJ1-5 | - | 14 | TRBV19 | CASSSSAGGQPQHF | TGTGCCAGTAGTTCTAGCGCGGGGGGGCAGCCCCAGCATTTT
- | TRBJ2-1 | - | 13 | TRBV7-2 | CASSLGGPREQFF | TGTGCCAGCAGCTTAGGGGGGCCACGGGAGCAGTTCTTC
- | TRBJ2-7 | - | 15 | TRBV11-3 | CASSYGADGPYEQYF | TGTGCCAGCAGCTATGGGGCCGACGGCCCCTACGAGCAGTACTTC
- | TRBJ2-2 | TRBD2 | 21 | TRBV19 | CASSIGARGLAGASNTGELFF | TGTGCCAGTAGTATAGGGGCCAGGGGGCTAGCGGGAGCGTCGAACACCGGGGAGCTGTTTTTT
- | TRBJ1-1 | - | 11 | TRBV29-1 | CSAQAGVRAFF | TGCAGCGCCCAAGCGGGGGTTAGAGCTTTCTTT
- | TRBJ2-3 | - | 11 | TRBV7-9 | CASTRRDTQYF | TGTGCCAGCACCAGGAGGGATACGCAGTATTTT
- | TRBJ2-2 | TRBD2 | 14 | TRBV6-2/TRBV6-3 | CASSHPRGAGELFF | TGTGCCAGCAGTCACCCTCGGGGGGCCGGGGAGCTGTTTTTT
- | TRBJ2-1 | TRBD2 | 16 | TRBV4-2 | CASSQDPGLAGGYMFF | TGTGCCAGCAGCCAAGATCCCGGACTAGCGGGAGGGTATATGTTCTTC
few | TRBJ2-1 | - | 15 | TRBV7-3 | CASSLGTVFYNEQFF | TGTGCCAGCAGCTTAGGCACAGTCTTTTACAATGAGCAGTTCTTC
few | TRBJ1-2 | - | 13 | TRBV6-5 | CASTRQPNYGYTF | TGTGCCAGCACCAGGCAGCCTAACTATGGCTACACCTTC
- | TRBJ2-3 | - | 13 | TRBV29-1 | CSVGGRSTDTQYF | TGCAGCGTTGGGGGGCGGAGCACAGATACGCAGTATTTT
once | TRBJ2-1 | TRBD2 | 15 | TRBV18 | CASSPAGASYNEQFF | TGTGCCAGCTCACCAGCGGGAGCCTCCTACAATGAGCAGTTCTTC
- | TRBJ2-7 | TRBD2 | 17 | TRBV15 | CATSTTKGSGGYYEQYF | TGTGCCACCAGCACCACAAAGGGTAGCGGGGGGTACTACGAGCAGTACTTC
- | TRBJ1-1 | TRBD1 | 13 | TRBV29-1 | CSVEERDSRRAFF | TGCAGCGTTGAAGAAAGGGACAGCCGTCGAGCTTTCTTT
few | TRBJ1-1 | TRBD1 | 15 | TRBV5-1 | CASSLHATGPAEAFF | TGCGCCAGCAGCTTACACGCGACAGGGCCCGCTGAAGCTTTCTTT
- | TRBJ2-5 | TRBD1 | 14 | TRBV5-4 | CASSPKTGRETQYF | TGTGCCAGCAGCCCCAAGACAGGGCGAGAGACCCAGTACTTC
- | TRBJ2-7 | TRBD2 | 15 | TRBV7-2 | CASSLQLAGPYEQYF | TGTGCCAGCAGCTTACAACTAGCGGGGCCCTACGAGCAGTACTTC
- | TRBJ1-2 | TRBD1 | 15 | TRBV9 | CASRPTGTDNYGYTF | TGTGCCAGCAGACCAACCGGGACAGACAACTATGGCTACACCTTC
once | TRBJ1-4 | - | 14 | TRBV10-3 | CAISESNSNEKLFF | TGTGCCATCAGTGAGTCGAACAGTAATGAAAAACTGTTTTTT
- | TRBJ2-7 | - | 15 | TRBV10-3 | CAISGGGGISYEQYF | TGTGCCATCAGTGGGGGCGGAGGGATAAGCTACGAGCAGTACTTC
once | TRBJ2-1 | - | 16 | TRBV6-1 | CASSALERSSYNEQFF | TGTGCCAGCAGTGCCTTGGAGCGGAGCTCCTACAATGAGCAGTTCTTC
- | TRBJ2-7 | TRBD1 | 14 | TRBV11-2 | CASSIRQGAGEQYF | TGTGCCAGCAGCATAAGACAGGGGGCTGGCGAGCAGTACTTC
- | TRBJ1-1 | - | 12 | TRBV29-1 | CSARGMNTEAFF | TGCAGCGCTCGAGGAATGAACACTGAAGCTTTCTTT